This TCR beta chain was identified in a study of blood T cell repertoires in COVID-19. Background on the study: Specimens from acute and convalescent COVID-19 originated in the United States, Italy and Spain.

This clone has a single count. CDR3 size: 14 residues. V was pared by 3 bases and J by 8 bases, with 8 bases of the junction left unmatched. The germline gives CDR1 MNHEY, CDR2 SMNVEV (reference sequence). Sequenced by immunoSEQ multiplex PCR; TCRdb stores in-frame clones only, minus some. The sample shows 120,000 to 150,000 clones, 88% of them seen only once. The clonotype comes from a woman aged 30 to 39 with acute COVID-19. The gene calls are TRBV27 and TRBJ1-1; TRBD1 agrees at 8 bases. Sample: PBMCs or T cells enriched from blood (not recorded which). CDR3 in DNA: TGTGCCAGCAGTTTCCAGGGGGCGCAAGGAGAAGCTTTCTTT. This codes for CASSFQGAQGEAFF.